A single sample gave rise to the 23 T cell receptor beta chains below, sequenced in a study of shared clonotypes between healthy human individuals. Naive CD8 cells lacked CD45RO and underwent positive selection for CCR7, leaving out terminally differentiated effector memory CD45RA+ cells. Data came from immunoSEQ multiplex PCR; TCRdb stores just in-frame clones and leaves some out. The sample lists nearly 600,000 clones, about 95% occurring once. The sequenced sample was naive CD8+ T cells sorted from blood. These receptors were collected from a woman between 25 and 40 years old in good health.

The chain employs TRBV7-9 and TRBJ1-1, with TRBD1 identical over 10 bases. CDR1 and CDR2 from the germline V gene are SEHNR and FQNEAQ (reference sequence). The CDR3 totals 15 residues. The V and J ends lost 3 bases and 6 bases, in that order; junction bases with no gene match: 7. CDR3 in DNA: TGTGCCAGCAGCTTCGGGACAGGGGTTCGCTCTGAAGCTTTCTTT. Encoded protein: CASSFGTGVRSEAFF. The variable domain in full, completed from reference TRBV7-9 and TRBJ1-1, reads DTGVSQNPRHKITKRGQNVTFRCDPISEHNRLYWYRQTLGQGPEFLTYFQNEAQLEKSRLLSDRFSAERPKGSFSTLEIQRTEQGDSAMYLCASSFGTGVRSEAFFGQGTRLTVV.

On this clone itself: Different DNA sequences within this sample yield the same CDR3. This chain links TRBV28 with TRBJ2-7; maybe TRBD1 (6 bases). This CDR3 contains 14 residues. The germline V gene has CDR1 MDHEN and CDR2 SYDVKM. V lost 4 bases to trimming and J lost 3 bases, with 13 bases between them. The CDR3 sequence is CASSSRQGRYEQYF. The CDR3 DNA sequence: TGTGCCAGCAGTTCCCGTCAGGGGCGCTACGAGCAGTACTTC.

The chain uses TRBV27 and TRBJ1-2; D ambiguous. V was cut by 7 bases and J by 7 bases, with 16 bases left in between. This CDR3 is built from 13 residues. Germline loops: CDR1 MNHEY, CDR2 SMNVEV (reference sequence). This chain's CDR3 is CASNFSFGSGYTF. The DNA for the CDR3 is TGTGCCAGCAACTTCTCCTTTGGGTCTGGCTACACCTTC.

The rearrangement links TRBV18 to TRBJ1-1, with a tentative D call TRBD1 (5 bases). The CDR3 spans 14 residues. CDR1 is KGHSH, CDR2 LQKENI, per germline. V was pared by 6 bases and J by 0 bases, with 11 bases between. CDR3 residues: CASSLGGMNTEAFF. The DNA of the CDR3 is TGTGCCAGCTCTCTTGGGGGTATGAACACTGAAGCTTTCTTT.

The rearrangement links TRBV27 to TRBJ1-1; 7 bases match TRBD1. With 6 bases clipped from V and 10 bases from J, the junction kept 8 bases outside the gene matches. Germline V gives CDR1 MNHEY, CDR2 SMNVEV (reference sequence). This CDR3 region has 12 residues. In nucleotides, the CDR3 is TGTGCCAGCAGAGAAAGGGGGCGCGGAGCTTTCTTT. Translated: CASRERGRGAFF.

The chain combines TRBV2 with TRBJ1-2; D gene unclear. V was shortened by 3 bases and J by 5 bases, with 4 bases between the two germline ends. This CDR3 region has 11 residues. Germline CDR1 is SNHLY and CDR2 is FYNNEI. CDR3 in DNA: TGTGCCAGCAGTGACGAGTATGGCTACACCTTC. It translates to CASSDEYGYTF.

The CDR3 protein is CASSYSQGFLNQPQHF. CDR3 DNA sequence: TGTGCCAGCAGTTACTCACAGGGGTTCCTCAATCAGCCCCAGCATTTT. V gene TRBV6-6 combines with J gene TRBJ1-5; TRBD1 aligns across 7 bases. The germline V gene has CDR1 MNHNY and CDR2 SVGAGI (reference sequence). After removal of 0 bases from V and 3 bases from J, the junction contained 5 bases not matched to a gene. The CDR3 is made up of 16 amino acids.

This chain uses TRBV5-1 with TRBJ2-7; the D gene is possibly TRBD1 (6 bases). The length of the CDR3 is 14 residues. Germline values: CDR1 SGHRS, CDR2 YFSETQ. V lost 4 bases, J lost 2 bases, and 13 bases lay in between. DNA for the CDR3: TGCGCCAGCAGCAAGGACAGACTAACCTACGAGCAGTACTTC. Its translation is CASSKDRLTYEQYF.

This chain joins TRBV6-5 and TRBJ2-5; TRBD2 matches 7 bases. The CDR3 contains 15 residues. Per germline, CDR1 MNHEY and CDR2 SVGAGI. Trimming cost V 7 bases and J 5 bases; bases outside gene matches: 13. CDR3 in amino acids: CASTPFVGGEETQYF. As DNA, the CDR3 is TGTGCCAGCACCCCTTTTGTGGGGGGGGAGGAGACCCAGTACTTC.

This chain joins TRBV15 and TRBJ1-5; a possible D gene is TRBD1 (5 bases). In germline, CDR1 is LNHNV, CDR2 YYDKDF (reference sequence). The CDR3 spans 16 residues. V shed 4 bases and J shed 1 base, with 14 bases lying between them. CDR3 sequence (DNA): TGTGCCACCAGCAACCGCAGGGCATTCAGCAATCAGCCCCAGCATTTT. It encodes CATSNRRAFSNQPQHF.

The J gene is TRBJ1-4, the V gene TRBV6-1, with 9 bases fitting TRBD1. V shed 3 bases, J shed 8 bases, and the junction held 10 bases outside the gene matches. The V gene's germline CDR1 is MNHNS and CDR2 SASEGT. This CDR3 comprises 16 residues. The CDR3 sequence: CASSEDRGFTAEKLFF. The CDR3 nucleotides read TGTGCCAGCAGTGAGGACAGGGGATTTACTGCGGAAAAACTGTTTTTT.

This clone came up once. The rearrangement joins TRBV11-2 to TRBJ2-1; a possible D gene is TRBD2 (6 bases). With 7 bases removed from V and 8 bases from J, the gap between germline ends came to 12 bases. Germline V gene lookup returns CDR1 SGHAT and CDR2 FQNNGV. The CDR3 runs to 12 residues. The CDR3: CASTSGFDEQFF. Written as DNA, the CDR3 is TGTGCCAGCACCAGCGGGTTCGATGAGCAGTTCTTC.

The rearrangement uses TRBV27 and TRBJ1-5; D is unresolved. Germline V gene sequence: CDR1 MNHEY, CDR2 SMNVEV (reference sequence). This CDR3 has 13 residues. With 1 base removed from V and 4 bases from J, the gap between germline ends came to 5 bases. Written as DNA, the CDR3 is TGTGCCAGCAGTTTATTCCTAAATCAGCCCCAGCATTTT. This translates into CASSLFLNQPQHF.

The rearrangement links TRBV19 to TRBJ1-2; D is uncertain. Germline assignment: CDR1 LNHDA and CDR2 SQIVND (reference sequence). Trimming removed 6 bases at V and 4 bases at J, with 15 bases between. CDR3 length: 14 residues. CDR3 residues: CASRPAGPPYGYTF. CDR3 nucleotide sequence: TGTGCCAGTAGACCTGCCGGGCCACCCTATGGCTACACCTTC.

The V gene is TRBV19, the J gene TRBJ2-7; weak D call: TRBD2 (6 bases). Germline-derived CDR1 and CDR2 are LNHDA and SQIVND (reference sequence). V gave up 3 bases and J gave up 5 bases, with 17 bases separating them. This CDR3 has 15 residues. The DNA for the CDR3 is TGTGCCAGTAGTATGGTTCAGGGAGGTTTCGACGAGCAGTACTTC. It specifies CASSMVQGGFDEQYF.

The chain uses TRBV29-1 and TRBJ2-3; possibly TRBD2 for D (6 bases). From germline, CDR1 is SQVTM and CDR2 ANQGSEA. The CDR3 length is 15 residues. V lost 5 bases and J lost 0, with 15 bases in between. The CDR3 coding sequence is TGCAGCGTTCTCGGGGGTCGGGTAAGCACAGATACGCAGTATTTT. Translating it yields CSVLGGRVSTDTQYF.

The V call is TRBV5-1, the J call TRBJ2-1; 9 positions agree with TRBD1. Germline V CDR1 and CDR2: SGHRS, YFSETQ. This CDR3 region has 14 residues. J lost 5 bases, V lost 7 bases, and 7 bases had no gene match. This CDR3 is CASEGQGQDNEQFF. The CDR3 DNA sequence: TGCGCCAGCGAGGGACAGGGCCAGGACAATGAGCAGTTCTTC.

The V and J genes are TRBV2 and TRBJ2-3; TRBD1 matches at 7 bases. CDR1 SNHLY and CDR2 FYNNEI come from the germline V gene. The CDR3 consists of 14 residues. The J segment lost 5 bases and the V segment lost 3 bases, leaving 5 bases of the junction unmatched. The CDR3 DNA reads TGTGCCAGCAGTGACGCCAGGGGGATAGATACGCAGTATTTT. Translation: CASSDARGIDTQYF.

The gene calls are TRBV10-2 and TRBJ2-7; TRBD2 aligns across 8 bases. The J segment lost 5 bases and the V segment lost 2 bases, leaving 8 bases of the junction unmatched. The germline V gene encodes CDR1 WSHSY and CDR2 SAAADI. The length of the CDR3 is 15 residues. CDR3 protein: CASSETLGLVHEQYF. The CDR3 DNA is TGCGCCAGCAGTGAGACGCTGGGACTAGTCCACGAGCAGTACTTC.

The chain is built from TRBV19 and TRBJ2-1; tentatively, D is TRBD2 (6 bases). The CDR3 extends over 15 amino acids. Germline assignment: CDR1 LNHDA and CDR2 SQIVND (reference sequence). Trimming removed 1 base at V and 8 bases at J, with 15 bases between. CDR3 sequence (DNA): TGTGCCAGTAGTATAGCGGGAGAAGATCCCGATGAGCAGTTCTTC. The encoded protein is CASSIAGEDPDEQFF.

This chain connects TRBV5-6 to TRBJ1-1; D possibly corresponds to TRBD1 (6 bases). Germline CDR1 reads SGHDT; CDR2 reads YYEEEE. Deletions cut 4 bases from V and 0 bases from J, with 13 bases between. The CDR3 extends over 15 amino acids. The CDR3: CASSPGRGMNTEAFF. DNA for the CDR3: TGTGCCAGCAGCCCCGGAAGGGGGATGAACACTGAAGCTTTCTTT.

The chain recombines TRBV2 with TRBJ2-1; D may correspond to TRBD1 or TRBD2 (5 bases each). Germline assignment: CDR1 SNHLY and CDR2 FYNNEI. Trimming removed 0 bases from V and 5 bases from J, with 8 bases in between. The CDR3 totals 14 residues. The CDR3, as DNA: TGTGCCAGCAGTGAAGCGTTGGGACACAATGAGCAGTTCTTC. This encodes CASSEALGHNEQFF.

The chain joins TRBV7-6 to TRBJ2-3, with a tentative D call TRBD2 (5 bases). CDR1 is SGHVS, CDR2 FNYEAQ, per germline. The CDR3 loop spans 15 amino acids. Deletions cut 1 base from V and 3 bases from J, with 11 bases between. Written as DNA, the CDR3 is TGTGCCAGCAGCTTAGGTGGAGGACGAACAGATACGCAGTATTTT. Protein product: CASSLGGGRTDTQYF.